This T cell receptor beta chain was recorded in a study of shared clonotypes between healthy human individuals (TCRdb year 2020). For the study in its entirety: Three men and a couple of women, aged 18 to 49 years, made up the cohort. Between about 0.8 and 8.9 billion PBMCs per donor were obtained by leukapheresis. Libraries were prepared and TCR repertoires were sequenced by different laboratories using diverse techniques, in order to increase sequencing depth and limit assay-specific biases. For each donor, CD4 naive and CD4 memory were each run on three plates, CD8 naive on two plates, and CD8 memory on one plate. Blood TCR repertoires of five healthy adults were deeply sequenced to estimate repertoire size and the extent of clonotype sharing between individuals.

Trimming removed 5 bases from V and 9 bases from J, leaving 14 bases between the germline ends. CDR1 and CDR2 are read off the germline V gene as SGHVS and FQNEAQ. Reading from cysteine to phenylalanine, the CDR3 counts 13 amino acids. Only CDR3 DNA is held: 39 bases, read in frame from base 1. General study outcomes and caveats: Pairwise subsampling indicated that sequencing depth was expected to affect the degree of clonotype sharing among donors. Compared with non-shared clonotypes, the clonotypes found in all four sorted-subset donors had higher generation probabilities. Sharing across a handful of donors was observed for about 5% of naive CD4, 3.5% of naive CD8, 2% to 2.5% of memory CD4, and around 0.4% of memory CD8 clonotypes. Because the study included only a small number of donors, the genetic and exposure-history diversity represented was limited. Larger estimated clonotype richness was generally found for naive subsets than for memory subsets. Even with the large sequencing depth, rarefaction of the sorted-subset datasets indicated that sequencing was incomplete. Sampling was restricted to blood, and TCR repertoires in tissues likely differ from the TCR repertoires found in blood.

Using the deep immunoSEQ assay, TCR CDR3 regions were amplified from genomic DNA by multiplex PCR. Extracted genomic DNA from each cell subset was spread evenly across all wells of several immunoSEQ 96-well plates, with each plate serving as a replicate. For sorted subsets, roughly 190 ng of genomic DNA, equivalent to tens of thousands of T cell genomes, went into each replicate PCR. Purified libraries were measured with a Qubit 3.0 fluorometer, size-checked on a Bioanalyzer 2100, and measured again with the KAPA Library Quantification kit. A separate single-read 150-cycle Illumina NextSeq 550 flow cell was used to sequence each immunoSEQ 96-well plate. On the study's bioinformatics: The immunoSEQ output contained only junctional sequences without quality scores, so filtering could not match that applied to full-length reads. Sequences were annotated with PyIR, a Python wrapper for IgBLAST v1.9, and V/J genes and CDR3 were assigned using IMGT germline references. Any read was removed if the V/J assignment was weak (E-value above 1e-6), the CDR3 was missing, or the read contained stop codons, out-of-frame junctions, or ambiguous translated residues. V3J clonotypes were defined as sequences sharing an identical inferred V gene, J gene, and CDR3 amino acid sequence. Percentage overlap between repertoires was computed as shared unique clonotypes divided by the size of the smaller repertoire. Three approaches were used to assess repertoire richness: RTK rarefaction, the Chao1 estimator, and Recon v2.1 estimates of unobserved clonotypes. Generation probabilities were computed with OLGA for all TCRbeta clonotypes obtained by the gDNA method from several donors. Sourced from immuneACCESS, this table was stored by TCRdb with only in-frame sequences that have V and J called. A share of the clones is absent; for the studies checked, an unresolved V gene accounts for under half, and the remainder has no known explanation. D and trimming were read from the DNA, whereas the V and J calls and clone size are those reported in that table. Counted in this sample were more than 550,000 clones; around 92% of them appeared once. Clones ranked in the top ten supply about 24% of the sample.

CD8 naive samples consisted of CD45RO-negative cells that were positively selected for CCR7, yielding a CD45RA+CCR7+ population without TemRA cells. Healthy HIV-negative adults with no recently reported acute infections or vaccinations were included as donors. Every donor was a Caucasian adult living in Nashville, Tennessee, USA. Blood was obtained by leukapheresis, after which PBMCs were separated by Ficoll-Histopaque density gradient centrifugation and cryopreserved in liquid nitrogen vapor phase. Analytical flow cytometry was used to check the purity and quantity of every magnetically sorted T cell population. From each sorted fraction, genomic DNA was isolated and quantified by UV absorbance on a Nanodrop 2000c. Of note for this clone: The antigen it recognizes is unknown. Base qualities are not recorded, but no much larger clone differs from it by a single base.

Input material: naive CD8+ T cells sorted from blood. The meaning of the sample's cell subset or site label: CD45RA+CCR7+. The chain was built from TRBV7-8 and TRBJ1-5, with the D segment identity uncertain. The source of this sequence is a young man in good health. The nucleotides read TGTGCCAGCAGCCCGGAGGTCGGATGGCCCCAGCATTTT. The resulting protein is CASSPEVGWPQHF.